This T cell receptor (beta chain) emerged from a study of early T cells in non-severe SARS-CoV-2 infection (dated by TCRdb to the early 2020s). Regarding the study in general: Because TCR sequencing was done on bulk RNA from unsorted whole blood, the alpha and beta chains could not be paired. What the authors observed across the whole study: Matching against VDJdb was skewed toward anti-spike CD8 responses, likely underestimated virus-specific expansions, and missed private and CD4 specificities.

For this clonotype: Its recognized antigen is unknown. One base away lies a much larger clone, so this may be a sequencing read error.

Based on the germline V gene (reference sequence), the CDR1 and CDR2 sequences are DFQATT and SNEGSKA. Taken from cysteine to phenylalanine, the CDR3 has 15 residues. CDR3 DNA is the only sequence kept; it has 45 bases, read in frame from the first base. Trimming takes 5 bases from V and 7 bases from J, and the germline ends sit 21 bases apart. A case-control design nested within a healthcare worker cohort in London, UK, was used, with weekly nasopharyngeal swab PCR tests and blood sampling performed. Healthcare workers were recruited between 23 and 31 March 2020, during the week of the UK lockdown, and were followed weekly for up to about 15 weeks. The library was produced with 5' RACE. Sequencing took place on a NextSeq 500. Unique molecular identifiers were attached to individual cDNA molecules in the TCR library protocol so that sequencing error and PCR bias could be corrected. TCR alpha and beta chains were both sequenced, and the abundances of alpha and beta sequences in each sample were closely correlated with each other. In the paper's pipeline: V gene, J gene and CDR3 annotation of TCR sequences was performed with Decombinator V4. Expanded TCRs were defined as changing significantly between any two time points under a Poisson model with p below 0.0001. TCR abundances were normalised to the total number of TCRs sequenced per sample and were expressed as counts per million. MAIT TCRs were defined by TRAV1-2 paired with TRAJ12, TRAJ20 or TRAJ33, and iNKT TCRs by TRAV10 paired with TRAJ18. A search of VDJdb, accessed on 1 November 2021, was run for TCRs annotated to CMV, EBV and SARS-CoV-2, with TCRs annotated for multiple antigens excluded. TCRdb applied fastp at Q25 and MiXCR to the public reads, then kept only in-frame beta chains. Every CDR3 protein is listed once, alongside the most common genes and DNA of its rows. V and J calls and clone size were set by TCRdb, not the authors. The sample table shows about 71,000 distinct CDR3 sequences, and approximately 13% are seen once. The top ten clonotypes cover less than 3.5% of the sample.

This sample comprised whole blood, obtained at baseline. This receptor was taken from an adult who was a healthcare worker with PCR-confirmed SARS-CoV-2 infection or an uninfected control (not recorded which). Recombination joined TRBV20-1 with TRBJ1-5; the D gene lacks a confident call. The nucleotide sequence is TGCAGTGCTTCCACTCATCGGACTGCAAAACAGCCCCAGCATTTT. Its translation reads: CSASTHRTAKQPQHF.